One sample yielded the 6 T cell receptor beta chains listed below, sequenced in a study of shared clonotypes between healthy human individuals. CD8 cells regarded as naive lacked CD45RO, were positively chosen for CCR7, and omitted terminally differentiated effector memory CD45RA+ cells. The protocol was immunoSEQ multiplex PCR, while the TCRdb copy is restricted to in-frame clones and leaves out a portion. The sample carries about 870,000 clones, around 92% recorded once. Input material: naive CD8+ T cells sorted from blood. All receptors derive from a man in his thirties or forties in good health.

This rearrangement joins TRBV6-6 to TRBJ2-1; tentative D call: TRBD2 (7 bases). Germline assignment: CDR1 MNHNY and CDR2 SVGAGI (reference sequence). The V end lost 6 bases, the J end lost 5 bases, and 17 bases lay between the germline ends. The CDR3 is 15 residues long. The CDR3 spells CASSPLGGGHNEQFF. DNA of the CDR3: TGTGCCAGCAGCCCACTAGGGGGGGGGCACAATGAGCAGTTCTTC.

The genes are TRBV6-5 and TRBJ2-5; 7 bases align to TRBD2. Germline V gene sequence: CDR1 MNHEY, CDR2 SVGAGI. This CDR3 is 16 amino acids long. Trimming removed 2 bases from V and 5 bases from J; junction bases left unmatched: 11. The CDR3 reads CASSYRATSLDETQYF. Written as DNA, the CDR3 is TGTGCCAGCAGTTACAGGGCGACTAGCCTAGATGAGACCCAGTACTTC.

This clone was counted a few times. This chain joins TRBV25-1 and TRBJ2-2, with D hard to call. V lost 1 base and J lost 9, with 9 bases in between. The CDR3 spans 13 residues. Germline CDR1 is MGHDK and CDR2 is SYGVNS. The CDR3 reads CASSEFSGRELFF. DNA for the CDR3: TGTGCCAGCAGTGAATTTTCCGGCCGGGAGCTGTTTTTT.

The rearrangement links TRBV27 to TRBJ2-3; D is perhaps TRBD2 (5 bases). V was shortened by 3 bases and J by 6 bases, with 13 bases between the two germline ends. Germline V gene sequence: CDR1 MNHEY, CDR2 SMNVEV (reference sequence). CDR3 size: 14 residues. In DNA, the CDR3 is TGTGCCAGCAGTTTTGATTCGTCGGGGGATACGCAGTATTTT. Translation: CASSFDSSGDTQYF.

The rearrangement joins TRBV7-9 to TRBJ2-1; D possibly corresponds to TRBD1 (5 bases). V lost 5 bases and J lost 3, with 17 bases in between. This CDR3 region has 16 residues. Per germline, CDR1 SEHNR and CDR2 FQNEAQ (reference sequence). The CDR3 spells CASSRMGLSGYNEQFF. In DNA form, the CDR3 reads TGTGCCAGCAGCCGAATGGGGCTTTCAGGCTACAATGAGCAGTTCTTC.

The chain has TRBV5-8 and TRBJ2-5; 12 nucleotides align to TRBD2. In germline, CDR1 is SGHTS, CDR2 YDEGEE. The length of the CDR3 is 15 residues. V shed 4 bases, J shed 5 bases, and the junction held 6 bases outside the gene matches. The CDR3 sequence: CASSPGLAGTETQYF. CDR3 nucleotides: TGTGCCAGCAGCCCGGGACTAGCGGGTACCGAGACCCAGTACTTC.